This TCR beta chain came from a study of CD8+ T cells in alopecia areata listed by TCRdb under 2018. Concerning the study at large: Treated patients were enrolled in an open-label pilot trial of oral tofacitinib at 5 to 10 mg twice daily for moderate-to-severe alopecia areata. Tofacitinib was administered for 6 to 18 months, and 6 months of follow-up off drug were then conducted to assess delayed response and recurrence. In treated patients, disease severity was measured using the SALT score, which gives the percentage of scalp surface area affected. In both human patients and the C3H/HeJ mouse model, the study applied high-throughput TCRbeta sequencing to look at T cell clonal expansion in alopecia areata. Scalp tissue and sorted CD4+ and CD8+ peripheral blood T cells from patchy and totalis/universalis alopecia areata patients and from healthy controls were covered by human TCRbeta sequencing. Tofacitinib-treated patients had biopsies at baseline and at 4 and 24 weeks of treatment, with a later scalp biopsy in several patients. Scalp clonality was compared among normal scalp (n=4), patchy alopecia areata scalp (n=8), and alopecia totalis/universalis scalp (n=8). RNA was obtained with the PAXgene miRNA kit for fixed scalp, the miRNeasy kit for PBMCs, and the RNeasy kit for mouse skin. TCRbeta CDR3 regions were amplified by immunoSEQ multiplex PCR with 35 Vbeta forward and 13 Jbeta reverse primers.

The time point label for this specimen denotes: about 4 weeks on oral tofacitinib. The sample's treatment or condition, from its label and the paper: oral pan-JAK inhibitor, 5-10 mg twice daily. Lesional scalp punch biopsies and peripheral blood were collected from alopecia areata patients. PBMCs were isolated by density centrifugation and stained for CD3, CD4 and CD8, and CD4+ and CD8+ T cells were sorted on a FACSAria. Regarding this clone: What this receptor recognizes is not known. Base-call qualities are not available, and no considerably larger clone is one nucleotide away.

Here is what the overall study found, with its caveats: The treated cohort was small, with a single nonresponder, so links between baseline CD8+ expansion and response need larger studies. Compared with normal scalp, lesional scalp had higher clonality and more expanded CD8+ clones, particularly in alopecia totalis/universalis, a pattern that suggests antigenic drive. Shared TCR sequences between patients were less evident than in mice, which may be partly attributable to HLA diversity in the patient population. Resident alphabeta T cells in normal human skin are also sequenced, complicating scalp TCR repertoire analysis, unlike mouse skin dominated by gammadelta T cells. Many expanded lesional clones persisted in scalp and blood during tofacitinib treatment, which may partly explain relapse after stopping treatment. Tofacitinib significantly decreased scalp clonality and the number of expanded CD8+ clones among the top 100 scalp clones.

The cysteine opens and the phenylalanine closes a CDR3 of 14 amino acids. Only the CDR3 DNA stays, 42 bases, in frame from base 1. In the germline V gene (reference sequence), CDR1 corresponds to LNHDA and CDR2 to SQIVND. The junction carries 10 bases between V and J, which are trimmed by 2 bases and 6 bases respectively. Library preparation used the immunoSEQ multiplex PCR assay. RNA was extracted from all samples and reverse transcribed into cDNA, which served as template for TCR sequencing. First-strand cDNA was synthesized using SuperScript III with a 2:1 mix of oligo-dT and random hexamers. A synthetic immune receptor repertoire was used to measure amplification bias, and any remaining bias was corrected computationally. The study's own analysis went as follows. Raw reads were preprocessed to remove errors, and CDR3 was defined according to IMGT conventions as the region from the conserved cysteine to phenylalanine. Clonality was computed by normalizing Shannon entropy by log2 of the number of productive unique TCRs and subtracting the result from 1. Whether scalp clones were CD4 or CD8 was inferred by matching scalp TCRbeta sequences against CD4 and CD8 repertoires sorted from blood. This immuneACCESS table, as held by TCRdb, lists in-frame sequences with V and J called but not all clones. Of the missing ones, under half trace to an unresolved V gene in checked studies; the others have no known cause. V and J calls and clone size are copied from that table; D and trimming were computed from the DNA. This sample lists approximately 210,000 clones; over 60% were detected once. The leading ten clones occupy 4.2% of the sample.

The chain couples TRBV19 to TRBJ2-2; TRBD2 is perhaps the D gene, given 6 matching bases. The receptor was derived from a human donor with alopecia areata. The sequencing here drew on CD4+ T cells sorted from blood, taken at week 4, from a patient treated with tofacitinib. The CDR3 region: CASSISGDAGELFF. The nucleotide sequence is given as TGTGCCAGTAGTATATCGGGGGATGCCGGGGAGCTGTTTTTT.